The 8 T cell receptor beta chains below come from one sample, sequenced in a study of pediatric ulcerative colitis. Sequencing was performed with immunoSEQ multiplex PCR; in TCRdb, only in-frame clones are kept and a portion is missing. The table lists approximately 60,000 clones, roughly nine tenths of them singletons, with approximately 3.7% in the top ten. The sequenced sample was blood. These receptors originate from a boy between 5 and 17 years old with severe ulcerative colitis.

V and J are TRBV5-1 and TRBJ2-6; unclear D gene. CDR1 and CDR2 (germline): SGHRS, YFSETQ. Deletions cut 1 base from V and 6 bases from J, with 8 bases between. The CDR3 loop spans 14 amino acids. The CDR3 region has the DNA TGCGCCAGCAGCTTGCCGACGGAGGCCAACGTCCTGACTTTC. It translates to CASSLPTEANVLTF. The variable domain in full, with the rest retrieved from reference TRBV5-1 and TRBJ2-6, is KAGVTQTPRYLIKTRGQQVTLSCSPISGHRSVSWYQQTPGQGLQFLFEYFSETQRNKGNFPGRFSGRQFSNSRSEMNVSTLELGDSALYLCASSLPTEANVLTFGAGSRLTVL.

This clone was found once. The gene calls are TRBV6-6 and TRBJ2-7, with D perhaps TRBD2 (5 bases). Germline loops: CDR1 MNHNY, CDR2 SVGAGI (reference sequence). The CDR3 runs 15 residues. Trimming pared 6 bases from V and 4 bases from J, leaving 19 bases between. The CDR3 is CASRIIREAQYEQYF. In nucleotides, the CDR3 is TGTGCCAGCAGGATAATCCGGGAAGCCCAGTACGAGCAGTACTTC.

The J gene is TRBJ2-1, the V gene TRBV4-2; D remains unclear. The CDR3 totals 10 residues. Per the germline V gene, CDR1 is LGHNA and CDR2 is YNFKEQ. V lost 8 bases to trimming and J lost 6 bases, with 5 bases between them. CDR3 loop: CASSGNEQFF. The CDR3, as DNA: TGTGCCAGCTCTGGCAATGAGCAGTTCTTC.

The chain carries TRBV4-3 and TRBJ2-7; no clear D gene. CDR1 is LGHNA and CDR2 is YSLEER in the germline V gene. The CDR3 is 13 amino acids. With 4 bases removed from V and 5 bases from J, the gap between germline ends came to 12 bases. In DNA, the CDR3 is TGCGCCAGCAGCCCCACGGTAGCAGACGAGCAGTACTTC. Its translation is CASSPTVADEQYF.

This chain joins TRBV4-1 and TRBJ2-2; D is uncertain. CDR1 is MGHRA, CDR2 YSYEKL, per germline. Trimming removed 4 bases from V and 1 base from J, with 13 bases in between. This CDR3 contains 16 residues. The DNA for the CDR3 is TGCGCCAGCAGCCGGCACTATGTAGAGAACACCGGGGAGCTGTTTTTT. Translated, it gives CASSRHYVENTGELFF.

This clone turned up a few times. The chain has TRBV30 and TRBJ1-2; D perhaps matches TRBD1 (5 bases). Trimming took 1 base from V and 1 from J, leaving 10 bases between them. CDR3 size: 14 residues. Looked up from germline, CDR1 is GTSNPN and CDR2 is SVGIG (reference sequence). The CDR3 coding sequence is TGTGCCTGGAGTGCTTCGACAGATAACTATGGCTACACCTTC. Translation gives CAWSASTDNYGYTF.

The rearrangement uses TRBV7-3 and TRBJ2-3, with 8 bases fitting TRBD2. The CDR3 has 15 residues. The germline V gene has CDR1 SGHTA and CDR2 FQGTGA. After removal of 0 bases from V and 5 bases from J, the junction contained 4 bases not matched to a gene. CDR3 nucleotides: TGTGCCAGCAGCTTAACGCCGGGGGGGCAAGATACGCAGTATTTT. Amino acids: CASSLTPGGQDTQYF.

The chain couples TRBV19 to TRBJ1-1; TRBD1 might be the D (5 bases). Trimming took 5 bases from V and 1 from J, leaving 11 bases between them. In germline, CDR1 is LNHDA, CDR2 SQIVND (reference sequence). The CDR3 totals 14 residues. The CDR3 reads CASSPHDRNTEAFF. The CDR3 DNA reads TGTGCCAGTAGTCCTCACGACAGGAACACTGAAGCTTTCTTT.